This T cell receptor beta chain was identified in a study of OX40 agonist ivuxolimab in advanced cancers. Study-level points and caveats: Clonal expansion was seen in CD4+ and CD8+ blood T cells by week 6 at 0.1 to 3.0 mg/kg. Those patients achieving a partial response at 0.1-3.0 mg/kg showed among the lowest clonal expansion. Relative to CD4+, CD8+ T cells held more expanded clones on average.

A word on this clone: What it recognizes is unknown.

The table came from immunoSEQ multiplex PCR; TCRdb's copy has only in-frame clones and leaves some out. The profile shows tens of thousands of clones, more than 75% of them singletons. V shed 1 base and J 9 bases; nucleotides not matched to a gene: 8. This CDR3 spans 15 amino acids. CDR1 is MNHEY, CDR2 SMNVEV, per germline (reference sequence). The rearrangement links TRBV27 to TRBJ2-1; 8 bases match TRBD2. This clonotype was sampled from an adult with an advanced solid tumor such as melanoma, head and neck, liver or kidney cancer. The sample in question was CD4+ or CD8+ T cells sorted from blood, obtained in a trial of the OX40 agonist ivuxolimab. In DNA form, the CDR3 reads TGTGCCAGCAGTTTATTTGGTAGCGGGATGGGTGAGCAGTTCTTC. It yields the protein CASSLFGSGMGEQFF.